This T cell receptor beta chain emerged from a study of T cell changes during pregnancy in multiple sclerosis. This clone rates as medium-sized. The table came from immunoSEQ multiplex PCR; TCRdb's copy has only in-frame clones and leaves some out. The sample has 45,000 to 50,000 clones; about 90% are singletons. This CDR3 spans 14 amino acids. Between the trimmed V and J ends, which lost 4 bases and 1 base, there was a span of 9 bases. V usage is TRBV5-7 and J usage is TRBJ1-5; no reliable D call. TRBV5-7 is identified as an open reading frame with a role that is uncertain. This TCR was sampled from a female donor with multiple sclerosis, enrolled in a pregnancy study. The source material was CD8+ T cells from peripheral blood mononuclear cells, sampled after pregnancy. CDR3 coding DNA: TGTGCCAGCAGCCTTAGAGGGAGCAATCAGCCCCAGCATTTT. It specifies CASSLRGSNQPQHF.